The present T cell receptor beta chain was sequenced within a study of breast tumors, draining lymph nodes, adjacent tissues. Study-wide findings and caveats: Tumor and nontumor repertoires were significantly more similar in luminal-like than in basal-like breast cancer. Tumor T cell lymph node origin was a supported hypothesis, not proven. Tumor TCR diversity was below lymph nodes but above nontumor tissue.

There are a few counts of this clonotype. The antigen is unknown. A much larger clonotype is one base distant, so this may be a read error. The length of the CDR3 is 14 residues. V was trimmed by 3 bases and J by 0 bases, leaving 7 bases between them. Per germline, CDR1 LNHNV and CDR2 YYDKDF (reference sequence). TCRdb fed the multiplex PCR reads into MiXCR, producing one record per CDR3 protein. The table shows some 97,000 distinct CDR3 sequences, with 20% to 25% occurring only once. Breast cancer patients provided tissue from their axillary draining lymph nodes. The sequenced material came from axillary lymph node tissue. The receptor's source is a female donor with breast cancer. Some clones in this sample may be carry-over from other donors' samples. The chain uses TRBV15 and TRBJ2-3; no firm D call. The CDR3 coding sequence is TGTGCCACCAGCAGTCCTTCTAGCACAGATACGCAGTATTTT. It codes for CATSSPSSTDTQYF.